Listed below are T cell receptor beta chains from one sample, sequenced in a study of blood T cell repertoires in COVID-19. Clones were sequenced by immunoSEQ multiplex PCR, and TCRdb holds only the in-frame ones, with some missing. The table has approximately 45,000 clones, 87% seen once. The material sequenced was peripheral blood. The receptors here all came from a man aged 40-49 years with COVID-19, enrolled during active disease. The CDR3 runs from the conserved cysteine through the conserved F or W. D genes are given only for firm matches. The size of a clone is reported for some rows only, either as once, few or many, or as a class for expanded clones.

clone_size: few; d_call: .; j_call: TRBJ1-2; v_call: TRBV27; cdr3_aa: CASSLFSDGPGGAGGYTF; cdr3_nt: TGTGCCAGCAGTTTATTTTCGGACGGTCCTGGGGGGGCGGGGGGCTACACCTTC
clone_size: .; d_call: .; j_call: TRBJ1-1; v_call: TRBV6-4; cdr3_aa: CAREGRGTEAFF; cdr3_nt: TGTGCCAGGGAGGGGAGGGGCACTGAAGCTTTCTTT
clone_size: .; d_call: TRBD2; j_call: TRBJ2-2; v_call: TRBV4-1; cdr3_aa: CASSRGLGTGELFF; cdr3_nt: TGCGCCAGCAGCCGAGGACTAGGGACCGGGGAGCTGTTTTTT
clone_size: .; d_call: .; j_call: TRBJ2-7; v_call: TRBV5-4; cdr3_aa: CASSLQGSEQYF; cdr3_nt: TGTGCCAGCAGCTTGCAGGGGAGTGAGCAGTACTTC
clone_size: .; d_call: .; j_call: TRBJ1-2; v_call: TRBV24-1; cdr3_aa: CATSAGAGDNYGYTF; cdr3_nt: TGTGCCACCAGTGCAGGGGCAGGGGATAACTATGGCTACACCTTC
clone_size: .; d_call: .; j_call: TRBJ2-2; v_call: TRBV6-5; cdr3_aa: CASSYGTGGGTGELFF; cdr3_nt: TGTGCCAGCAGTTACGGGACGGGGGGCGGCACCGGGGAGCTGTTTTTT
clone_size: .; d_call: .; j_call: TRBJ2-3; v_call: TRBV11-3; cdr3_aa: CASSLEDLTDTQYF; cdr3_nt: TGTGCCAGCAGCTTGGAGGACCTCACAGATACGCAGTATTTT
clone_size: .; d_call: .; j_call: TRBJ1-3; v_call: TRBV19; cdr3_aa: CASSIAQGNTIYF; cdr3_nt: TGTGCCAGTAGTATAGCACAGGGAAACACCATATATTTT
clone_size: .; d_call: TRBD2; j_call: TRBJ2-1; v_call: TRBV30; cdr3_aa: CAWSDRGDEQFF; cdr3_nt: TGTGCCTGGAGTGATCGGGGGGATGAGCAGTTCTTC
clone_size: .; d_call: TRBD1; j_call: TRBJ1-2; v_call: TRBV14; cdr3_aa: CASSQERWTGADGYTF; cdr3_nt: TGTGCCAGCAGCCAAGAAAGGTGGACAGGGGCTGATGGCTACACCTTC
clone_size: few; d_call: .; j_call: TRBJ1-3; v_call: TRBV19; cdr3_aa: CASSISVSTIYF; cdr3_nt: TGTGCCAGTAGTATCTCGGTCTCCACCATATATTTT
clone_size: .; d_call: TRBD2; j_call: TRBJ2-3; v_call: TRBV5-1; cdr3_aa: CASSSGLDTDTQYF; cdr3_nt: TGCGCCAGCAGCTCTGGACTAGACACAGATACGCAGTATTTT
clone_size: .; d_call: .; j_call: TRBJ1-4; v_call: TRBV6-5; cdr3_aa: CASSYSQGKSEKLFF; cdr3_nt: TGTGCCAGCAGTTACTCCCAGGGGAAGAGTGAAAAACTGTTTTTT
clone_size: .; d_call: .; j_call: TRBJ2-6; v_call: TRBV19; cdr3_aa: CASSKQISGANVLTF; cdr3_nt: TGTGCCAGTAGTAAACAGATCTCTGGGGCCAACGTCCTGACTTTC
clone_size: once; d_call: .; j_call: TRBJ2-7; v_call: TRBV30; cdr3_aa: CAWSISDNYEQYF; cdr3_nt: TGTGCCTGGAGTATATCCGACAATTACGAGCAGTACTTC
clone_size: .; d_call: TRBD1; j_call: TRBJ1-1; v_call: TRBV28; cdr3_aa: CASSAYRGEAFF; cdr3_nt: TGTGCCAGCAGTGCCTACAGGGGCGAAGCTTTCTTT
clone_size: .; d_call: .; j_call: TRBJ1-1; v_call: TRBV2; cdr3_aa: CASSEGVGGAFF; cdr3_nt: TGTGCCAGCAGTGAAGGGGTCGGGGGAGCTTTCTTT
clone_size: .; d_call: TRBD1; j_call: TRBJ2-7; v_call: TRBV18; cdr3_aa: CASSRDRQAYEQYF; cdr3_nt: TGTGCCAGCTCACGGGACAGACAAGCCTACGAGCAGTACTTC
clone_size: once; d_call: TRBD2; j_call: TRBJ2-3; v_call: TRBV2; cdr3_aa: CASKTGGPYTQYF; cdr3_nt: TGTGCCAGCAAGACGGGAGGGCCTTATACGCAGTATTTT
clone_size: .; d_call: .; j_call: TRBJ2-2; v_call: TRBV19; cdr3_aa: CASSSWAPNTGELFF; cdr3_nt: TGTGCCAGTAGTTCCTGGGCCCCGAACACCGGGGAGCTGTTTTTT
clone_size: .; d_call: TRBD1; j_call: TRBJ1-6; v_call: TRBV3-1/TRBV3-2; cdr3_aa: CASSPTEGALTPLHF; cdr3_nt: TGTGCCAGCAGCCCCACCGAGGGGGCGCTGACACCCCTCCACTTT
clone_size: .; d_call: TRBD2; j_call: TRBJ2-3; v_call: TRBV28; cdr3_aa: CASTPRRGRGADTQYF; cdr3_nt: TGTGCCAGCACTCCCAGGCGCGGGAGAGGGGCAGATACGCAGTATTTT
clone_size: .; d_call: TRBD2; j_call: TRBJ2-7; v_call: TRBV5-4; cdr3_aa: CASSLDSLAGEDF; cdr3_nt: TGTGCCAGCAGCTTGGACTCACTAGCGGGAGAGGACTTC